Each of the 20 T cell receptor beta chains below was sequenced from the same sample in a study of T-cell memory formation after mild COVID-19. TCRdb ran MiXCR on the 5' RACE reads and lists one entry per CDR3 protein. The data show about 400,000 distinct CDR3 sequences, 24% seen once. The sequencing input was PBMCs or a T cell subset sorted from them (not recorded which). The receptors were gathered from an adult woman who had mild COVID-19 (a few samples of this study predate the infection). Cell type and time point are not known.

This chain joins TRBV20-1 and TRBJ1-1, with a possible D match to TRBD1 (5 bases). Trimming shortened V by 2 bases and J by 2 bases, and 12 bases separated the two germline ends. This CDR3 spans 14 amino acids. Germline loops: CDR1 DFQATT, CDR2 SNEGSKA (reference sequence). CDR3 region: CSARFRGGNTEAFF. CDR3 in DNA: TGCAGTGCTAGATTCCGGGGGGGAAACACTGAAGCTTTCTTT.

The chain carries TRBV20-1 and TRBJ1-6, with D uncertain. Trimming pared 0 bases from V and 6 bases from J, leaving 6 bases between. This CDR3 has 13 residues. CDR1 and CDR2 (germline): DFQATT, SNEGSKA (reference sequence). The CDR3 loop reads CSARDSGNSPLHF. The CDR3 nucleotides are TGCAGTGCTAGAGACAGCGGTAATTCACCCCTCCACTTT.

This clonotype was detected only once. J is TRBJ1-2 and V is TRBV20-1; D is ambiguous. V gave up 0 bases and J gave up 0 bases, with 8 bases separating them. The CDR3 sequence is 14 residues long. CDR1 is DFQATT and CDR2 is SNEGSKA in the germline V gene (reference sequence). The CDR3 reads CSAREGSSNYGYTF. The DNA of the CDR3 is TGCAGTGCTAGAGAGGGCAGTTCTAACTATGGCTACACCTTC.

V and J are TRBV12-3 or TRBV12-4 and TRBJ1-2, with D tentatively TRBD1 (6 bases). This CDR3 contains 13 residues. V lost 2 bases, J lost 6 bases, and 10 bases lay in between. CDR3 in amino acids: CASSLSGAHGYTF. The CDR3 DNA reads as TGTGCCAGCAGTTTATCGGGGGCCCATGGCTACACCTTC.

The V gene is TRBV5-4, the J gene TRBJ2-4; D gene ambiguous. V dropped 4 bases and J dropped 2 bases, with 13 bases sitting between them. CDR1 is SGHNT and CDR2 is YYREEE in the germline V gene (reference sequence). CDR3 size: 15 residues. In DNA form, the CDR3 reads TGTGCCAGCAGCGATAAACCCTCTACCAAAAACATTCAGTACTTC. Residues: CASSDKPSTKNIQYF.

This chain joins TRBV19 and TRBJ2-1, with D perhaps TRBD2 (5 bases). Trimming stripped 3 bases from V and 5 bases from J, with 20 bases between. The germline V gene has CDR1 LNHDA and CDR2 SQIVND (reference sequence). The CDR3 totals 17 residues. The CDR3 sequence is CASSMRAIASLHNEQFF. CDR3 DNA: TGTGCCAGTAGTATGAGGGCAATAGCGTCCCTCCACAATGAGCAGTTCTTC.

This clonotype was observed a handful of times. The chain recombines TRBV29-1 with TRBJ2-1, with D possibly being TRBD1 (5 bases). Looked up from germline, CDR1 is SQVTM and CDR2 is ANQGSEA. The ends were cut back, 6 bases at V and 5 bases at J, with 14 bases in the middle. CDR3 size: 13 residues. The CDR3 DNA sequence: TGCAGCGTCACGCAGGGTTCCCACAATGAGCAGTTCTTC. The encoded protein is CSVTQGSHNEQFF.

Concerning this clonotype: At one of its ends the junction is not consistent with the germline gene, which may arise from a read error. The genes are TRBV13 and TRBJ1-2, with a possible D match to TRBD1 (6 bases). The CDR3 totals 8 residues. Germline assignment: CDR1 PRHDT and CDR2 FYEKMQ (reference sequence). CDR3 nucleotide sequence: TGTGCCAGCAGTCAAGGGGGCTTC. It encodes CASSQGGF.

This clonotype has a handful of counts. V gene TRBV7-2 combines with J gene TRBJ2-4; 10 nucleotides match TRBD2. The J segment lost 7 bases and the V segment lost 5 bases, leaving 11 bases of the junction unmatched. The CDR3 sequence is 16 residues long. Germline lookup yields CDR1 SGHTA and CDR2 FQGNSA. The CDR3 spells CASSRRLAGTGNIQYF. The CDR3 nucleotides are TGTGCCAGCAGCCGAAGACTAGCGGGTACAGGGAACATTCAGTACTTC. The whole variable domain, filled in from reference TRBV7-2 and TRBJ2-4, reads GAGVSQSPSNKVTEKGKDVELRCDPISGHTALYWYRQSLGQGLEFLIYFQGNSAPDKSGLPSDRFSAERTGGSVSTLTIQRTQQEDSAVYLCASSRRLAGTGNIQYFGAGTRLSVL.

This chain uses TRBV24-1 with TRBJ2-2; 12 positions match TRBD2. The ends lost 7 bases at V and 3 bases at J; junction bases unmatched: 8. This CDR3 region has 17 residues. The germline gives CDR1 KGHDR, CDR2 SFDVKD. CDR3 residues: CATSPSGRAWDTGELFF. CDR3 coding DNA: TGTGCCACCAGCCCTAGCGGGAGGGCCTGGGACACCGGGGAGCTGTTTTTT.

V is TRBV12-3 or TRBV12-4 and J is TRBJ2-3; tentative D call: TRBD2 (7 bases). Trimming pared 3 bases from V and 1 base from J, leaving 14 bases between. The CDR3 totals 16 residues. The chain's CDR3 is CASSFVRGAGTDTQYF. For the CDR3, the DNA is TGTGCCAGCAGTTTTGTCCGGGGGGCGGGCACAGATACGCAGTATTTT.

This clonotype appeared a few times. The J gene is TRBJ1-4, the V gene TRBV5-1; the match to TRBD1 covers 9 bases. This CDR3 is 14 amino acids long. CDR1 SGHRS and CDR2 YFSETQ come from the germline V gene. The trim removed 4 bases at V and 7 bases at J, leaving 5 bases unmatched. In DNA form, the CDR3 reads TGCGCCAGCAGCACACAGGGGGCCGGTGAAAAACTGTTTTTT. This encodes CASSTQGAGEKLFF. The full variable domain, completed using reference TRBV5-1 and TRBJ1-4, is KAGVTQTPRYLIKTRGQQVTLSCSPISGHRSVSWYQQTPGQGLQFLFEYFSETQRNKGNFPGRFSGRQFSNSRSEMNVSTLELGDSALYLCASSTQGAGEKLFFGSGTQLSVL.

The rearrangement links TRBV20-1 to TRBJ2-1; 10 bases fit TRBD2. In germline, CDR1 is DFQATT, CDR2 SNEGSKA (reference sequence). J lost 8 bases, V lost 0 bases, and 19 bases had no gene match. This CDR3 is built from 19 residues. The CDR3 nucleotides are TGCAGTGCTAGAGATAGCAGAAGCGGGAGGGCCATCATGCAAGATGAGCAGTTCTTC. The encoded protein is CSARDSRSGRAIMQDEQFF.

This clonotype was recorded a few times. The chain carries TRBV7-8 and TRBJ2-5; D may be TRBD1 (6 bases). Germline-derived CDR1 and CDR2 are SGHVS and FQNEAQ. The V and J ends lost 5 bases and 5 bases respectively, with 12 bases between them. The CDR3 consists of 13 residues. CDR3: CASSERTVETQYF. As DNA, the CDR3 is TGTGCCAGCAGCGAACGGACAGTGGAGACCCAGTACTTC.

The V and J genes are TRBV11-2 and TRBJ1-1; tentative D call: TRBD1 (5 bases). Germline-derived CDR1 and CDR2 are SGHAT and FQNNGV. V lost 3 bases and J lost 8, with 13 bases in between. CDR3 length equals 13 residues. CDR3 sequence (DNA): TGTGCCAGCAGCTTCGCGGGGCTGGCGGAAGCTTTCTTT. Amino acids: CASSFAGLAEAFF. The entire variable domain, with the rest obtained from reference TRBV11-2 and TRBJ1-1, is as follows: EAGVAQSPRYKIIEKRQSVAFWCNPISGHATLYWYQQILGQGPKLLIQFQNNGVVDDSQLPKDRFSAERLKGVDSTLKIQPAKLEDSAVYLCASSFAGLAEAFFGQGTRLTVV.

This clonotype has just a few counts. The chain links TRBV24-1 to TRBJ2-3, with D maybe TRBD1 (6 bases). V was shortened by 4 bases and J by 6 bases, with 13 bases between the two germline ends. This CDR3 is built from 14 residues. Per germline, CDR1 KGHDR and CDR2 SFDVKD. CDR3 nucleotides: TGTGCCACCAGTGAGGGACAAGGAAGGGATACGCAGTATTTT. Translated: CATSEGQGRDTQYF.

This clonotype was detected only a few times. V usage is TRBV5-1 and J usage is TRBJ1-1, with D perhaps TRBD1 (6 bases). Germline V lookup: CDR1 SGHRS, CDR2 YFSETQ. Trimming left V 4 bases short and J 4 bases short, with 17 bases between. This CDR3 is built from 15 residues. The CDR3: CASSLRQVQSTEAFF. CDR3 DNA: TGCGCCAGCAGCCTAAGACAGGTCCAAAGCACTGAAGCTTTCTTT.

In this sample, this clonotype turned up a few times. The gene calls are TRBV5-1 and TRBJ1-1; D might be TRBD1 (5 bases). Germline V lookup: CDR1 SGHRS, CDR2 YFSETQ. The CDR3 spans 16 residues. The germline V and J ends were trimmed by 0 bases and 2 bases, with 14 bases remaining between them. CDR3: CASSLDGGSINTEAFF. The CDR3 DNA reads TGCGCCAGCAGCTTGGATGGGGGAAGTATAAACACTGAAGCTTTCTTT.

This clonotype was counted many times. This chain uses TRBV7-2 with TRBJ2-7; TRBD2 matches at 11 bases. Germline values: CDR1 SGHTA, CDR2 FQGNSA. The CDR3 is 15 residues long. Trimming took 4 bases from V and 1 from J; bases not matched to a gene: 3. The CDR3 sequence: CASSSRLAGSYEQYF. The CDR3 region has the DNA TGTGCCAGCAGCTCAAGACTAGCGGGGTCCTACGAGCAGTACTTC.

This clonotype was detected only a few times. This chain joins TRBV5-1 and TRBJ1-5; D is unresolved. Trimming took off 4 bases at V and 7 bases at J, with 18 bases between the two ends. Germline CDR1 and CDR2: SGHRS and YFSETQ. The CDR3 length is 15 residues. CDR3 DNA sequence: TGCGCCAGCAGCCCGGAGGTGGGCCAAGGACAGCCCCAGCATTTT. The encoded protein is CASSPEVGQGQPQHF.